A single T cell receptor (beta chain) is shown here with its context. The antigen is undetermined. The trim removed 5 bases at V and 7 bases at J, leaving 5 bases unmatched. This CDR3 is 14 amino acids long. Germline V lookup: CDR1 MNHEY, CDR2 SMNVEV (reference sequence). This entry belongs to a study of OX40 agonist ivuxolimab in advanced cancers. Study-wide points: The authors did not determine the antigen specificity of the expanded peripheral T cells.

TCRdb's copy holds only in-frame clones and misses some; the assay was immunoSEQ multiplex PCR. Among roughly 80,000 clones, approximately 92% were seen once, and the ten largest hold around 0.29%. The rearrangement links TRBV27 to TRBJ2-4, with 10 nucleotides matching TRBD1. The material sequenced was CD4+ or CD8+ T cells sorted from blood, taken in a trial of the OX40 agonist ivuxolimab. The receptor was derived from an adult with an advanced solid tumor such as melanoma, head and neck, liver or kidney cancer. DNA for the CDR3: TGTGCCAGCAGTCTACCGGGACAGGGGAACATTCAGTACTTC. Amino acids: CASSLPGQGNIQYF.